Below, 10 T cell receptor beta chains from the same sample are listed, as sequenced in a study of blood T cell repertoires in COVID-19 (dated by TCRdb to the early 2020s). Library prep was done by the immunoSEQ multiplex PCR assay. TCRdb carries this immuneACCESS record with in-frame sequences only. Its versions omit some clonotypes, under half of them owing to an unresolved V gene in the studies checked, with the rest unexplained. In all, the sample holds 200,000 to 250,000 clones, and approximately 80% of those were seen once. Roughly a tenth of the sample is taken by the ten largest. Source material: peripheral blood. These receptor sequences come from a woman over 75 with COVID-19, enrolled during active disease.

The chain carries TRBV28 and TRBJ1-5; 8 bases align to TRBD1. V gave up 2 bases and J gave up 5 bases; unmatched junction bases: 5. This CDR3 spans 15 amino acids. Germline V CDR1 and CDR2: MDHEN, SYDVKM. CDR3 DNA: TGTGCCAGCAGTTTACAGGGGGCGCGGGATCAGCCCCAGCATTTT. This gives the protein CASSLQGARDQPQHF.

The genes are TRBV6-5 and TRBJ1-6, with TRBD1 matching over 7 bases. The V and J ends lost 5 bases and 6 bases, in that order; junction bases with no gene match: 4. The germline gives CDR1 MNHEY, CDR2 SVGAGI. The CDR3 has 14 amino acids. The CDR3 loop is CASSTGVGNSPLHF. The CDR3 bases are TGTGCCAGCAGTACAGGGGTAGGTAATTCACCCCTCCACTTT.

This rearrangement joins TRBV6-5 to TRBJ1-5; D remains unclear. Germline values: CDR1 MNHEY, CDR2 SVGAGI. The CDR3 is 14 amino acids. Between the trimmed V and J ends, which lost 0 bases and 3 bases, there was a span of 6 bases. In nucleotides, the CDR3 is TGTGCCAGCAGTTACTCGAGCCCCAATCAGCCCCAGCATTTT. Its protein product is CASSYSSPNQPQHF.

The CDR3 region is CASSLVAGGNQPQHF. For the CDR3, the DNA is TGCGCCAGCAGCTTGGTGGCAGGGGGCAATCAGCCCCAGCATTTT. The rearrangement links TRBV5-1 to TRBJ1-5; D is perhaps TRBD1 (6 bases). V was clipped by 0 bases and J by 2 bases, with 9 bases between them. Germline V gives CDR1 SGHRS, CDR2 YFSETQ. CDR3 length: 15 amino acids.

The chain uses TRBV28 and TRBJ1-1, with D unresolved. Germline CDR1 reads MDHEN; CDR2 reads SYDVKM. CDR3 length: 12 residues. The germline V and J ends were trimmed by 6 bases and 5 bases, with 10 bases remaining between them. The CDR3 is CASREDGTEAFF. CDR3 DNA: TGTGCCAGCAGGGAGGACGGAACTGAAGCTTTCTTT.

The J gene is TRBJ2-3, the V gene TRBV27; TRBD2 matches 14 bases. This CDR3 has 17 residues. Germline V CDR1 and CDR2: MNHEY, SMNVEV (reference sequence). V lost 6 bases and J lost 3; bases outside the gene matches: 8. CDR3 in amino acids: CASRTSGGAGVTDTQYF. The CDR3 DNA reads TGTGCCAGCAGGACTAGCGGGGGGGCCGGTGTTACAGATACGCAGTATTTT.

This clone was counted a single time. The chain is built from TRBV5-4 and TRBJ2-3; no firm D call. Deletions cut 3 bases from V and 2 bases from J, with 7 bases between. The germline CDR1 and CDR2 sequences are SGHNT and YYREEE (reference sequence). The CDR3 spans 13 residues. DNA of the CDR3: TGTGCCAGCAGCTCGTCTAACACAGATACGCAGTATTTT. Protein: CASSSSNTDTQYF.

The gene calls are TRBV5-1 and TRBJ2-7; tentative D call: TRBD1 (6 bases). CDR1 and CDR2 from the germline V gene are SGHRS and YFSETQ. The CDR3 totals 14 residues. Trimming pared 0 bases from V and 7 bases from J, leaving 14 bases between. The CDR3 is CASSLVGAGWEQYV. The CDR3 coding sequence is TGCGCCAGCAGCTTGGTGGGGGCAGGCTGGGAGCAGTACGTC.

CDR3: CASTRNNQPQHF. DNA for the CDR3: TGTGCCAGCACCAGGAACAATCAGCCCCAGCATTTT. The chain joins TRBV12-3 or TRBV12-4 to TRBJ1-5; unclear D gene. This CDR3 is 12 amino acids long. Trimming left V 7 bases short and J 3 bases short, with 7 bases between.

V usage is TRBV19 and J usage is TRBJ1-1; 7 positions match TRBD1. Trimming cost V 0 bases and J 0 bases; bases outside gene matches: 4. CDR3 size: 16 residues. CDR1 is LNHDA, CDR2 SQIVND, per germline (reference sequence). CDR3: CASSIEGRGLNTEAFF. In DNA form, the CDR3 reads TGTGCCAGTAGTATAGAAGGCAGGGGGTTGAACACTGAAGCTTTCTTT.